Listed here are 7 T cell receptor beta chains from one sample, sequenced in a study of T cell responses to AZD1222 COVID-19 vaccine. The data were produced by immunoSEQ multiplex PCR, yet TCRdb's version contains in-frame clones alone and is incomplete. This repertoire shows approximately 80,000 clones, over 75% found once; its top ten account for roughly 12%. Source: peripheral blood, taken 28 days after the second AZD1222 dose. The receptors here all came from an adult who received the AZD1222 COVID-19 vaccine.

The chain has TRBV4-1 and TRBJ1-5; TRBD1 might be the D (6 bases). The CDR3 length is 14 residues. CDR1 and CDR2 from the germline V gene are MGHRA and YSYEKL. With 3 bases removed from V and 8 bases from J, the gap between germline ends came to 14 bases. The CDR3 sequence: CASSQGGLQEPQHF. The DNA of the CDR3 is TGCGCCAGCAGCCAGGGGGGCCTCCAGGAGCCCCAGCATTTT.

Details on this clone: One end of the junction varies from germline; a read error may be responsible. The chain uses TRBV6-6 and TRBJ2-3, with TRBD2 matching over 11 bases. Germline V lookup: CDR1 MNHNY, CDR2 SVGAGI (reference sequence). The CDR3 totals 16 residues. The CDR3 sequence is CASRTTSGSRTDTQYF. CDR3 in DNA: TGTGCCAGCAGGACAACTAGCGGGAGCCGCACCGATACGCAGTATTTT.

This clone has only a few counts. V is TRBV10-3 and J is TRBJ2-7, with D uncertain. Germline V CDR1 and CDR2: ENHRY, SYGVKD. V lost 2 bases and J lost 3, with 8 bases in between. This CDR3 region has 13 residues. The CDR3 bases are TGTGCCATCAGTGAGCCCCCCCTCTACGAGCAGTACTTC. Translating gives CAISEPPLYEQYF.

In its sample, this clone was seen many times. This sample includes further DNA sequences coding for the same CDR3. The chain employs TRBV3-1 (or the pseudogene TRBV3-2) and TRBJ2-2, with D uncertain. V shed 1 base and J shed 10 bases, with 4 bases lying between them. CDR3 length: 11 residues. Germline CDR1 LGHDT, CDR2 YNNKEL (reference sequence). The CDR3 coding sequence is TGTGCCAGCAGCCAAGGGGTGGAGCTGTTTTTT. Encoded protein: CASSQGVELFF.

The CDR3 DNA reads as TGTGCTAGTGGTTTGGGCTATTCCTCTTATAATTCACCCCTCCACTTT. Encoded protein: CASGLGYSSYNSPLHF. The chain carries TRBV12-5 and TRBJ1-6; D call uncertain. Trimming shortened V by 1 base and J by 4 bases, and 11 bases separated the two germline ends. The CDR3 sequence is 16 residues long. Per germline, CDR1 LGHNT and CDR2 FRNRAP.

The CDR3 here is CASRSDRYGYTF. CDR3 coding DNA: TGTGCCAGCAGGAGTGACCGCTATGGCTACACCTTC. This chain uses TRBV27 with TRBJ1-2; D is undetermined. Trimming removed 6 bases from V and 4 bases from J, with 9 bases in between. The CDR3 sequence is 12 residues long. From germline, CDR1 is MNHEY and CDR2 SMNVEV (reference sequence).

V gene TRBV10-3 combines with J gene TRBJ2-5; D possibly corresponds to TRBD1 (5 bases). Trimming stripped 3 bases from V and 5 bases from J, with 16 bases between. The CDR3 totals 15 residues. Germline CDR1 reads ENHRY; CDR2 reads SYGVKD. DNA of the CDR3: TGTGCCATCAGTGAAGTGGGGCGGAACCCCGAGACCCAGTACTTC. Residues: CAISEVGRNPETQYF.